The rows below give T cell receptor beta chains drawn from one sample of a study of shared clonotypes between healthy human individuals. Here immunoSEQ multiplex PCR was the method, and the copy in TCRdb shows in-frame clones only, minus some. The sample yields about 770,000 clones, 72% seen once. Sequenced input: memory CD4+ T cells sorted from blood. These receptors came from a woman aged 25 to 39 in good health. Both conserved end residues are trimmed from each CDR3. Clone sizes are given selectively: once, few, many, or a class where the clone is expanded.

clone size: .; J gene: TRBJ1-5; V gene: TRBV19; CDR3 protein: ASSKTGTGGGQPQH
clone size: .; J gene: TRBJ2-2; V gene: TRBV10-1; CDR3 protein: ASSGQGGFTGELF
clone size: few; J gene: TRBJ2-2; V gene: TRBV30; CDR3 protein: ACSVTRNTGELF
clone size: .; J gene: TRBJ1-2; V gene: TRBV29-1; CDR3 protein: SVLWVPGPYSYGYT
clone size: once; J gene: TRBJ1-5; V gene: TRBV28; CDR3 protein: ASRGGGHSNQPQH
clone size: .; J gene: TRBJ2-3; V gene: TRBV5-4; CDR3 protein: ASSLGGLAGATDTQY
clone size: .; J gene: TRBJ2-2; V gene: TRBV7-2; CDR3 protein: ASSPRGGGTGELF
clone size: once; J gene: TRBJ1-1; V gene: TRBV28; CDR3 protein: ASSLRERNTEAF
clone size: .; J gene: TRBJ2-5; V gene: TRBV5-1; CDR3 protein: ASSLDANQETQY
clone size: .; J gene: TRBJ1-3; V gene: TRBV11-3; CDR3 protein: ASITPGSSGNTIY
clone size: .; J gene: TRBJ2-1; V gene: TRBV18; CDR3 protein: ASSPGTIGEQF
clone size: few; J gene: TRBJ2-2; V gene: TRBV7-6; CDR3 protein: ASSGYLGELDTGELF
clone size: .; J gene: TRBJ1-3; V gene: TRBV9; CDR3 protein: ASSGQGAISGNTIY
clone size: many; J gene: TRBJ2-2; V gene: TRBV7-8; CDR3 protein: ASSTNQRSGELF
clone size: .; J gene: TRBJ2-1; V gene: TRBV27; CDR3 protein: ASSLSPTSGISYEQF
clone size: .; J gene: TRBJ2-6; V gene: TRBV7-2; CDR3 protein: ASSYNRGPGANVLT
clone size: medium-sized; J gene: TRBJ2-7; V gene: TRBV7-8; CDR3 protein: ASSLLEGPYEQY
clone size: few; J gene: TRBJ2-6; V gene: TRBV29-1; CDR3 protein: SVATGANVLT
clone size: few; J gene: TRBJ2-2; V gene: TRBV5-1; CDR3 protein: ASSLAGNTGELF
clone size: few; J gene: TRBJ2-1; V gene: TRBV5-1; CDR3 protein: ASSLGDEHNEQF
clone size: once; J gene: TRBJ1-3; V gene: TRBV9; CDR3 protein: ASSGQGSGNTIY
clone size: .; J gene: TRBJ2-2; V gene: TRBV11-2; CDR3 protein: ASTPLGMGITGELF
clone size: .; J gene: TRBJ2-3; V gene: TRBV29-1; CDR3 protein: SVAKRRRGAGTDTQY
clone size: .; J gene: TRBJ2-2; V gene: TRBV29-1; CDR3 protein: SVSGPPTGELF
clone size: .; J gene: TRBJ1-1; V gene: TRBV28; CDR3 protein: ASSLLGTGGTEAF
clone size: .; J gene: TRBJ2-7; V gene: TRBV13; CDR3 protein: ASSLNRGSNFDEQY
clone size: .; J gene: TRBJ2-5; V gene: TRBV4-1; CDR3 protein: ASSPGTGWGTQY
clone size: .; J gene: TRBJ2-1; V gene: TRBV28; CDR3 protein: ASKPPGLRTYNEQF
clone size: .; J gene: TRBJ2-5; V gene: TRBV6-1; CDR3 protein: AISEQTREQY
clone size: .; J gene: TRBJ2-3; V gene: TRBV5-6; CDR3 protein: ASSFRDRQEY
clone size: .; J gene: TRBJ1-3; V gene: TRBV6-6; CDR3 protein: ASSGQGLSGNTIY
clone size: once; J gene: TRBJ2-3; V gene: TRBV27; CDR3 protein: ASSLSREFDTQY
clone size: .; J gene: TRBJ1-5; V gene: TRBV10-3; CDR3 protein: ATGAGNQPQH
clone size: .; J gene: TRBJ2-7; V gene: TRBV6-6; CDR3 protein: ASSHTGTYEQY
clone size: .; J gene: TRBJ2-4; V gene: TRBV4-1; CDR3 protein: ASSQPRTALAKNIQY
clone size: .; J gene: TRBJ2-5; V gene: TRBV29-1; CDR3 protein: SAGGWAQETQY
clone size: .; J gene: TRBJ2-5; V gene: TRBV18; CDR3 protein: ASSPQGGETQY
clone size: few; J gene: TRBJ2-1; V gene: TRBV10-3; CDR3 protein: AISDDGSASHYEQF
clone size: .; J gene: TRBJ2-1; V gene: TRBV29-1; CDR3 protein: SVGRSGYEQF
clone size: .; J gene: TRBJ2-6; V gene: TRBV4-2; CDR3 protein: ASSQDRGYLSSGANVLT
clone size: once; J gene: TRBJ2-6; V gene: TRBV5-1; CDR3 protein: ASSGGRTSGANVLT
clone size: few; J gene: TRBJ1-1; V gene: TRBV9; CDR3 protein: ASSRNVNTEAF
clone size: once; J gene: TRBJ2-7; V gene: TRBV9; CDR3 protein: ASSVETEPYEQY
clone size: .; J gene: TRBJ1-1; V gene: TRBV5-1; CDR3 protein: ASRRDGVNTEAF
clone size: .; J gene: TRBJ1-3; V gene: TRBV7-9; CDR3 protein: ASSLGSLINTIY
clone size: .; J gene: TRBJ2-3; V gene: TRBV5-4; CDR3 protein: ASSLEGRGDTQY
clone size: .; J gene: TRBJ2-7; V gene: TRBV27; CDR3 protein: ASSSMQGIIYEQY
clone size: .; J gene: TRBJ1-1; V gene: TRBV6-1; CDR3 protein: ASSSRGPYTEAF
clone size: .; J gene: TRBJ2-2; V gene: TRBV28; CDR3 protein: ASNKPEGIGVTGELF
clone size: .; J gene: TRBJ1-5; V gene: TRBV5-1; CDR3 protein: ATRRDIDQPQH
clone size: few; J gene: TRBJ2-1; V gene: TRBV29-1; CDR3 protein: SVVRPGGMRKRGYNEQF
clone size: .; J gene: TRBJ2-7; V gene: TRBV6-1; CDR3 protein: ASSRGTGESYEQY
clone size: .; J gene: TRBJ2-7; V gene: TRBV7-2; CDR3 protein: ASSQAGGRRRHEQY
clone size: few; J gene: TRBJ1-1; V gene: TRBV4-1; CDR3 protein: ASSQSWTTMNTEAF